A selection of T cell receptor beta chains follows, all from one sample in a study of control samples from healthy donors and cancer patients. The data were produced by immunoSEQ multiplex PCR, yet TCRdb's version contains in-frame clones alone and is incomplete. The sample shows approximately 150,000 clones, approximately 94% of them seen only once. The sequencing input was blood. The receptors shown here come from a middle-aged man in good health. The CDR3 runs from the conserved cysteine through the conserved F or W. A D gene is named only where the DNA matches it firmly. Expanded clones get a size class; other rows say once, few or many, or leave the size out.

cdr3_aa | cdr3_nt | clone_size | j_call | v_call | d_call
CASTSNSYEQYF | TGTGCCAGCACCTCCAACTCCTACGAGCAGTACTTC | - | TRBJ2-7 | TRBV27 | -
CASSLRDRGIGAFF | TGTGCCAGCAGTCTCCGGGACAGGGGGATAGGGGCTTTCTTT | - | TRBJ1-1 | TRBV27 | TRBD1
CASSERGRFYGYTF | TGTGCCAGCAGTGAAAGGGGACGGTTTTATGGCTACACCTTC | - | TRBJ1-2 | TRBV6-1 | -
CASSMAYQGNEQFF | TGTGCCAGTAGTATGGCTTATCAGGGGAATGAGCAGTTCTTC | - | TRBJ2-1 | TRBV19 | -
CSASLAGGLKTQYF | TGCAGTGCTAGTCTAGCGGGGGGGCTGAAGACCCAGTACTTC | - | TRBJ2-5 | TRBV20-1 | TRBD2
CASSPRRGLYEQYF | TGTGCCAGCTCACCACGCAGGGGACTTTACGAGCAGTACTTC | - | TRBJ2-7 | TRBV18 | -
CASSLQGQVVEAFF | TGCGCCAGCAGCTTGCAGGGCCAAGTTGTCGAAGCTTTCTTT | - | TRBJ1-1 | TRBV4-3 | -
CASSMKSGQPFYGYTF | TGTGCCAGCAGCATGAAGTCGGGACAGCCTTTCTATGGCTACACCTTC | - | TRBJ1-2 | TRBV11-2 | TRBD1
CASSSPHNEQFF | TGTGCCAGCAGCTCTCCCCACAATGAGCAGTTCTTC | - | TRBJ2-1 | TRBV7-3 | -
CSASAGGSYGYTF | TGCAGTGCTAGTGCGGGAGGATCCTATGGCTACACCTTC | few | TRBJ1-2 | TRBV20-1 | -
CASSLLRGTEAFF | TGTGCCAGCAGCTTACTCAGGGGTACTGAAGCTTTCTTT | - | TRBJ1-1 | TRBV2 | -
CASRPWTESYGYTF | TGTGCCAGCAGACCCTGGACAGAGAGCTATGGCTACACCTTC | - | TRBJ1-2 | TRBV6-5 | -
CASSIAGAGNQPQHF | TGTGCCAGTAGTATAGCCGGGGCTGGCAATCAGCCCCAGCATTTT | - | TRBJ1-5 | TRBV19 | -
CASSADSTGELFF | TGCGCCAGCAGTGCGGACAGCACCGGGGAGCTGTTTTTT | - | TRBJ2-2 | TRBV10-1 | -
CASSFGEGLLSYEQYF | TGTGCCAGCAGTTTTGGGGAGGGGCTTCTCTCCTACGAGCAGTACTTC | once | TRBJ2-7 | TRBV28 | TRBD2
CSVARLFREGRETQYF | TGCAGCGTTGCGCGACTTTTTCGGGAGGGCCGAGAGACCCAGTACTTC | - | TRBJ2-5 | TRBV29-1 | TRBD2
CASSYYRSGNTIYF | TGTGCCAGCAGTTACTACCGCTCTGGAAACACCATATATTTT | - | TRBJ1-3 | TRBV6-5 | -
CASSESEWTGLNYGYTF | TGTGCCAGCAGTGAATCGGAGTGGACAGGGCTTAACTATGGCTACACCTTC | - | TRBJ1-2 | TRBV6-1 | TRBD1
CASSPTRGRHTGELFF | TGTGCCAGCAGCCCTACCAGGGGGCGGCACACCGGGGAGCTGTTTTTT | - | TRBJ2-2 | TRBV11-3 | TRBD1
CASRTGRESPYEQYF | TGTGCCAGCAGGACCGGACGGGAGTCCCCCTACGAGCAGTACTTC | - | TRBJ2-7 | TRBV11-2 | -
CASSPGGEPGNTIYF | TGTGCCAGCAGCCCTGGGGGGGAGCCTGGAAACACCATATATTTT | once | TRBJ1-3 | TRBV28 | -
CASSLSGGNGYTF | TGCGCCAGCAGCCTGAGTGGGGGCAATGGCTACACCTTC | - | TRBJ1-2 | TRBV5-1 | -
CASSLVQGTSRAEQYF | TGTGCCAGCAGCTTAGTTCAAGGGACTAGTCGGGCCGAGCAGTACTTC | once | TRBJ2-7 | TRBV7-9 | TRBD2
CASSSSRVSNYGYTF | TGTGCCAGCAGCTCCAGCAGAGTGTCTAACTATGGCTACACCTTC | once | TRBJ1-2 | TRBV7-2 | -
CASSLGGQGYHEQYF | TGTGCCAGCAGCTTAGGGGGACAGGGGTATCACGAGCAGTACTTC | - | TRBJ2-7 | TRBV11-2 | TRBD1
CAISDHLAGGIQETQYF | TGTGCCATCAGTGATCATTTAGCGGGGGGGATCCAAGAGACCCAGTACTTC | once | TRBJ2-5 | TRBV10-3 | TRBD2
CASTSLAGQGTREQYF | TGTGCCAGCACCTCGCTGGCGGGACAGGGGACACGCGAGCAGTACTTC | - | TRBJ2-7 | TRBV27 | TRBD1
CASRFAGKDYGYTF | TGCGCCAGCAGGTTTGCGGGGAAGGACTATGGCTACACCTTC | - | TRBJ1-2 | TRBV4-1 | -
CASNEGVTITGELFF | TGCGCCAGCAATGAGGGGGTGACCATCACCGGGGAGCTGTTTTTT | - | TRBJ2-2 | TRBV4-1 | -
CASSYRASNYGYTF | TGTGCCAGCAGTTACAGGGCATCTAACTATGGCTACACCTTC | - | TRBJ1-2 | TRBV6-5 | -
CASSDREASEAFF | TGTGCCAGCAGCGACAGGGAGGCAAGTGAAGCTTTCTTT | - | TRBJ1-1 | TRBV6-6 | TRBD1
CASSVGGDPSDQPQHF | TGTGCCAGCAGCGTAGGAGGTGACCCCTCCGATCAGCCCCAGCATTTT | - | TRBJ1-5 | TRBV9 | -
CASSSQYNSPLHF | TGTGCCAGCTCGAGCCAGTATAATTCACCCCTCCACTTT | - | TRBJ1-6 | TRBV6-5 | -
CASRQLQGGSNQPQHF | TGTGCCAGCAGGCAACTCCAGGGGGGAAGCAATCAGCCCCAGCATTTT | - | TRBJ1-5 | TRBV5-8 | TRBD1
CASSQVRTASGNTIYF | TGTGCCAGCAGCCAAGTTCGGACGGCTTCTGGAAACACCATATATTTT | - | TRBJ1-3 | TRBV3-1/TRBV3-2 | -
CASSESGVAWGYTF | TGTGCCAGCAGTGAATCGGGCGTAGCATGGGGCTACACCTTC | once | TRBJ1-2 | TRBV25-1 | -
CVEGGGELFF | TGTGTGGAGGGGGGCGGGGAGCTGTTTTTT | - | TRBJ2-2 | TRBV6-4 | -
CASSGRTGPLEAFF | TGCGCCAGCAGCGGACGGACAGGGCCCCTTGAAGCTTTCTTT | - | TRBJ1-1 | TRBV5-1 | TRBD1
CASSQKFGSSYEQYF | TGTGCCAGCAGCCAGAAATTCGGGAGCTCCTACGAGCAGTACTTC | once | TRBJ2-7 | TRBV7-6 | -
CASSVALAARDTQYF | TGTGCCAGCAGCGTAGCTCTAGCTGCTAGAGATACGCAGTATTTT | - | TRBJ2-3 | TRBV9 | -
CASSLGWTSTDTQYF | TGTGCCAGCAGCTTAGGCTGGACTAGCACAGATACGCAGTATTTT | - | TRBJ2-3 | TRBV5-6 | -
CASLRTATYNSPLHF | TGCGCCAGCCTTAGGACAGCTACCTATAATTCACCCCTCCACTTT | - | TRBJ1-6 | TRBV23-1 | -
CASSVETQYF | TGTGCCAGCAGTGTCGAGACCCAGTACTTC | - | TRBJ2-5 | TRBV2 | -
CASSEVVSNQPQHF | TGTGCCAGCAGTGAAGTAGTTAGCAATCAGCCCCAGCATTTT | - | TRBJ1-5 | TRBV2 | -
CASSQDGRGGGGEQFF | TGTGCCAGCAGCCAAGATGGACGCGGCGGAGGGGGTGAGCAGTTCTTC | - | TRBJ2-1 | TRBV4-2 | -
CSVGRPGGYTF | TGCAGCGTTGGACGGCCGGGAGGCTACACCTTC | - | TRBJ1-2 | TRBV29-1 | -
CASSQPGSQETQYF | TGTGCCAGCAGCCAACCGGGGTCACAAGAGACCCAGTACTTC | - | TRBJ2-5 | TRBV4-2 | -
CASSLQISSNQPQHF | TGTGCCAGCAGCCTCCAAATATCTAGCAATCAGCCCCAGCATTTT | - | TRBJ1-5 | TRBV5-5 | -
CASSYGQGNTEAFF | TGTGCCAGCAGTTACGGACAGGGGAACACTGAAGCTTTCTTT | - | TRBJ1-1 | TRBV6-6 | TRBD1